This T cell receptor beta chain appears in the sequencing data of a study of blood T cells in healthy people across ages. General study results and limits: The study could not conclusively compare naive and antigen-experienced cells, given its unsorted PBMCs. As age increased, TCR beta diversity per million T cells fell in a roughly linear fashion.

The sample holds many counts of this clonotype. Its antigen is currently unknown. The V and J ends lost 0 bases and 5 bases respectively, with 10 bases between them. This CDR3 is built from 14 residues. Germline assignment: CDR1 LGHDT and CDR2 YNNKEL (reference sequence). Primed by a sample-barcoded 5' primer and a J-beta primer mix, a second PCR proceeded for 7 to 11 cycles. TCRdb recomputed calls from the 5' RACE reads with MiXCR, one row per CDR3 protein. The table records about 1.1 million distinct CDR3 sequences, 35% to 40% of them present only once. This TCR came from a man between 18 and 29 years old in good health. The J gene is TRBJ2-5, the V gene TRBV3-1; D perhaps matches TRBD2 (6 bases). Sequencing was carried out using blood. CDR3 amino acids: CASSQDRGRETQYF. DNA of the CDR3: TGTGCCAGCAGCCAAGATCGAGGGAGGGAGACCCAGTACTTC.